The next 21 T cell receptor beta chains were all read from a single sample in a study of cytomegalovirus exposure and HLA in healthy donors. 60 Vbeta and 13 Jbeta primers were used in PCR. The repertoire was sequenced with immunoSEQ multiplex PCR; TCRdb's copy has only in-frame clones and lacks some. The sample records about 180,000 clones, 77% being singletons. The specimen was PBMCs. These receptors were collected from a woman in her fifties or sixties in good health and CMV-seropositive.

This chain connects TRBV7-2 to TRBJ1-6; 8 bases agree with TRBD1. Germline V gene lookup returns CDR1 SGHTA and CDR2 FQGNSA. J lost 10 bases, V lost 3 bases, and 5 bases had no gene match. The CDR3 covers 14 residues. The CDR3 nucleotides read TGTGCCAGCAGCTTCAGACAGGGGTGGTCACCCCTCCACTTT. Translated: CASSFRQGWSPLHF.

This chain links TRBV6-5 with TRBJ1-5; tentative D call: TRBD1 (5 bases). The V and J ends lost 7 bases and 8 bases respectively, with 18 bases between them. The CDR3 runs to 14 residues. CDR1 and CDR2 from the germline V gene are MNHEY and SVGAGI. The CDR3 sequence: CASISRQPQEPQHF. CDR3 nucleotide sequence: TGTGCCAGCATCTCTAGACAGCCCCAGGAGCCCCAGCATTTT.

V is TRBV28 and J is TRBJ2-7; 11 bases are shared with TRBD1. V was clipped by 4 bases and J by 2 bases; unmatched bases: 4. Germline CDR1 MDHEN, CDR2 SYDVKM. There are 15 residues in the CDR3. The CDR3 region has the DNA TGTGCCAGCAGTTCTCCGGGACAGGGGGCCTACGAGCAGTACTTC. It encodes CASSSPGQGAYEQYF. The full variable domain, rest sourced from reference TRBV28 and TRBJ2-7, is DVKVTQSSRYLVKRTGEKVFLECVQDMDHENMFWYRQDPGLGLRLIYFSYDVKMKEKGDIPEGYSVSREKKERFSLILESASTNQTSMYLCASSSPGQGAYEQYFGPGTRLTVT.

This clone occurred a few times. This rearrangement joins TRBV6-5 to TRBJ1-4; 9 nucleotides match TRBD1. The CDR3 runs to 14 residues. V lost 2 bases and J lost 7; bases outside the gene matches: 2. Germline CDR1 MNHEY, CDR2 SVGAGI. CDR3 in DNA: TGTGCCAGCAGTTACGGACAGGGGCCTGAAAAACTGTTTTTT. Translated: CASSYGQGPEKLFF.

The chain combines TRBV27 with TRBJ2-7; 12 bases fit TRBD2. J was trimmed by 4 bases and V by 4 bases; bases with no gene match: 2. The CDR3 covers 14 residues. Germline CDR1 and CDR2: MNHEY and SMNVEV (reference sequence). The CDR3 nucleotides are TGTGCCAGCAGTTCGCTAGCGGGAGGGTACGAGCAGTACTTC. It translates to CASSSLAGGYEQYF.

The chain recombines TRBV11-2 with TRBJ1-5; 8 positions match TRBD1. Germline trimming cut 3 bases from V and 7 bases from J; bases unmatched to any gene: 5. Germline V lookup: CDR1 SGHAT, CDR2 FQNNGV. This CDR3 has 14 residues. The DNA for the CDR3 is TGTGCCAGCAGCTTTTCAGGGGGCAGGCAGCCCCAGCATTTT. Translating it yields CASSFSGGRQPQHF.

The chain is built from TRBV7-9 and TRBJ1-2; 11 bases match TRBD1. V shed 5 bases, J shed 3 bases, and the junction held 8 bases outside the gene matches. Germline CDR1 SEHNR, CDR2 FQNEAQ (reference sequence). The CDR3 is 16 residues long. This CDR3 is CASSRTGGAFDYGYTF. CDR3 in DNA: TGTGCCAGCAGCCGGACAGGGGGCGCTTTTGACTATGGCTACACCTTC. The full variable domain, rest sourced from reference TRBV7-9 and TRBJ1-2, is DTGVSQNPRHKITKRGQNVTFRCDPISEHNRLYWYRQTLGQGPEFLTYFQNEAQLEKSRLLSDRFSAERPKGSFSTLEIQRTEQGDSAMYLCASSRTGGAFDYGYTFGSGTRLTVV.

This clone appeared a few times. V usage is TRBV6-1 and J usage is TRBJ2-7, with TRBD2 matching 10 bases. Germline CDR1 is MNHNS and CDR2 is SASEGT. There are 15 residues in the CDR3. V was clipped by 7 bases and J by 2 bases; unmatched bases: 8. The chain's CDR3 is CASKREGLPTYEQYF. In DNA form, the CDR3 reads TGTGCCAGCAAGCGGGAGGGACTTCCCACCTACGAGCAGTACTTC.

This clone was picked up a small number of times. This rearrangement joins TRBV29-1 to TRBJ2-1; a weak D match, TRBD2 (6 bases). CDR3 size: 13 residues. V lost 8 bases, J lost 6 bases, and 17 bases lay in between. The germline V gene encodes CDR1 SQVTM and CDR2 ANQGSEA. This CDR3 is CSLVAENFNEQFF. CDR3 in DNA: TGCAGCCTAGTAGCGGAGAACTTCAATGAGCAGTTCTTC.

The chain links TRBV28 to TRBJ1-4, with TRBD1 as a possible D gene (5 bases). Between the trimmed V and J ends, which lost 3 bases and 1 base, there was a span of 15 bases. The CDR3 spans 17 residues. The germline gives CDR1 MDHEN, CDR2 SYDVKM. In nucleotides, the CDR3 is TGTGCCAGCAGTTTTGGGTGGGGGAGGGGAACTAATGAAAAACTGTTTTTT. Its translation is CASSFGWGRGTNEKLFF.

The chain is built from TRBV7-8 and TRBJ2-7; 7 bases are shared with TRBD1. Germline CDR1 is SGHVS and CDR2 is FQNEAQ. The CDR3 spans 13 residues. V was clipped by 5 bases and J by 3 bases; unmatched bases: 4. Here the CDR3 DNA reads TGTGCCAGCAGCCTCGGACAGGACTACGAGCAGTACTTC. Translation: CASSLGQDYEQYF.

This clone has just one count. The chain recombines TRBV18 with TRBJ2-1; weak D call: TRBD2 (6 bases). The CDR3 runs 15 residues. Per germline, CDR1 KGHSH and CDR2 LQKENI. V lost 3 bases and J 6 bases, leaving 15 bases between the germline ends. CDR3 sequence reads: CASSPGLARANEQFF. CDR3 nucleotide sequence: TGTGCCAGCTCACCTGGTCTAGCGAGGGCCAATGAGCAGTTCTTC.

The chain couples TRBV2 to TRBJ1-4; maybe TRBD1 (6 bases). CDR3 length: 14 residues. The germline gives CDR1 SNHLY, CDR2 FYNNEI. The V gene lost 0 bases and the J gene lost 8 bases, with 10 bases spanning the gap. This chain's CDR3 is CASSEAQGTEKLFF. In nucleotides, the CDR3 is TGTGCCAGCAGTGAAGCACAGGGTACGGAAAAACTGTTTTTT. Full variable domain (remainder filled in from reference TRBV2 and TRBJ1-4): EPEVTQTPSHQVTQMGQEVILRCVPISNHLYFYWYRQILGQKVEFLVSFYNNEISEKSEIFDDQFSVERPDGSNFTLKIRSTKLEDSAMYFCASSEAQGTEKLFFGSGTQLSVL.

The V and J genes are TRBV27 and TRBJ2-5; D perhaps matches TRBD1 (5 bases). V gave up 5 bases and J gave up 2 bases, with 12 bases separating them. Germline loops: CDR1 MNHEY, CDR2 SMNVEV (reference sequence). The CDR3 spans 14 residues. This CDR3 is CASSPRQLQETQYF. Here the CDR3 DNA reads TGTGCCAGCAGTCCGAGACAGCTACAAGAGACCCAGTACTTC.

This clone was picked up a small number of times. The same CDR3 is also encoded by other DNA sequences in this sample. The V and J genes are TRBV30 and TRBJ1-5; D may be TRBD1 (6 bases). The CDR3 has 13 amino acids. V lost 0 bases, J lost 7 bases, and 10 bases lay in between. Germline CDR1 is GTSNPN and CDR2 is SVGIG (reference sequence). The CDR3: CAWSVQGGQPQHF. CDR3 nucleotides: TGTGCCTGGAGTGTACAGGGAGGGCAGCCCCAGCATTTT. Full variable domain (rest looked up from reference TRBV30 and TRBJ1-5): SQTIHQWPATLVQPVGSPLSLECTVEGTSNPNLYWYRQAAGRGLQLLFYSVGIGQISSEVPQNLSASRPQDRQFILSSKKLLLSDSGFYLCAWSVQGGQPQHFGDGTRLSIL.

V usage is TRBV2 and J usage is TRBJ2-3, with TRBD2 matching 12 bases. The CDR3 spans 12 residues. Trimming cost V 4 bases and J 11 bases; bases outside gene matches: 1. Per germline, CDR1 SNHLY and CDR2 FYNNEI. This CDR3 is CASSGTSGEQYF. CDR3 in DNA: TGTGCCAGCAGTGGGACTAGCGGGGAGCAGTATTTT.

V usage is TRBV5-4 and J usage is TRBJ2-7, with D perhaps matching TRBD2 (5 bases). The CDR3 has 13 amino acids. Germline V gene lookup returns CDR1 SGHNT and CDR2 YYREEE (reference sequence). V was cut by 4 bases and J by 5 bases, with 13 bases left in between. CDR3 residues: CASSRSGTHEQYF. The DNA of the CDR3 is TGTGCCAGCAGCAGAAGCGGTACCCACGAGCAGTACTTC.

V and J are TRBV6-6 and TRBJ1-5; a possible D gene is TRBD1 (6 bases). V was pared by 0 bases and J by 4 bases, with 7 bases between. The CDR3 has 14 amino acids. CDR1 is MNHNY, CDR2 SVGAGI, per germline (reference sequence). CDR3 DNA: TGTGCCAGCAGTTACTCGCAGGGGAATCAGCCCCAGCATTTT. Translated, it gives CASSYSQGNQPQHF.

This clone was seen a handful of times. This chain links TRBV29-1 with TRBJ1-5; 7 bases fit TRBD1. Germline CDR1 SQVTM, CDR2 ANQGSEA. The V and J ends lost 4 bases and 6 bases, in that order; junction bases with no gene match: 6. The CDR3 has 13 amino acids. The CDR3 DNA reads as TGCAGCGTTGTAGGGCAGGGGGGTCAGCCCCAGCATTTT. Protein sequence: CSVVGQGGQPQHF.

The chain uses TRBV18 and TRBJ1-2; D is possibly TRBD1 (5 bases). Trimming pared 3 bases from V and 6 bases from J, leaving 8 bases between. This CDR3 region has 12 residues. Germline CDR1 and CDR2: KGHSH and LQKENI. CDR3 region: CASSPQTDGYTF. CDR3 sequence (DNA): TGTGCCAGCTCACCGCAGACAGATGGCTACACCTTC.

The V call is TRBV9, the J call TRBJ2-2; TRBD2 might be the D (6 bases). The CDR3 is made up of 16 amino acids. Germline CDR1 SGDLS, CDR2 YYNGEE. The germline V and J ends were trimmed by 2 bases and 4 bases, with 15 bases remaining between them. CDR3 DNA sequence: TGTGCCAGCAGCGTGGGGTTGACTAGTCGCACCGGGGAGCTGTTTTTT. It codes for CASSVGLTSRTGELFF.